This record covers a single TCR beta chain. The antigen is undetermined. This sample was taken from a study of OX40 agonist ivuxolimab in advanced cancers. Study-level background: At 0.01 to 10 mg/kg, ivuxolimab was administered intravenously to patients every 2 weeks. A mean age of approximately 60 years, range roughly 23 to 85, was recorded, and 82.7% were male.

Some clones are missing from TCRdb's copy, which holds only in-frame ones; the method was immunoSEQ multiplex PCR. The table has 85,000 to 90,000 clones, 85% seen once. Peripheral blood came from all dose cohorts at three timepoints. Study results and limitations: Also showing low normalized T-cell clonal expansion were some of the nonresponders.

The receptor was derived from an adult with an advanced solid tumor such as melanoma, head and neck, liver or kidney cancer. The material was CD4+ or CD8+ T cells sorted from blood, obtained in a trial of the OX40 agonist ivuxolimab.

CDR3 nucleotides: TGTGCCAGTAGCTATAGGGGAGGGGGAAAGAAAGAGACCCAGTACTTC. Its protein is CASSYRGGGKKETQYF. This chain links TRBV19 with TRBJ2-5; tentative D call: TRBD2 (7 bases). Per germline, CDR1 LNHDA and CDR2 SQIVND (reference sequence). The CDR3 sequence is 16 residues long. The V and J ends lost 6 bases and 3 bases respectively, with 20 bases between them.